The clone carrying this T cell receptor beta chain was seen a single time. The antigen is undetermined. The sample originates from a study of PD-1 blockade in classical Hodgkin lymphoma. Whole-study findings and limits: Newly diagnosed patients and complete responders had comparable diversity at baseline. Reasons behind the repertoire differences stay unclear, perhaps disease activity or earlier therapy. Diversity in CD4+ TCRs, unlike that measured in CD8+ TCRs, had risen significantly by C4D1.

Assay used: immunoSEQ multiplex PCR; TCRdb lists only in-frame clones, some missing. The repertoire holds 40,000 to 45,000 clones, with just under 80% as singletons. Relapses following autologous stem cell transplantation were seen in all patients, with brentuximab vedotin exposure varying. Complete response, partial response or progressive disease made up the best responses. This receptor was taken from a human donor with classical Hodgkin lymphoma. Sequencing used peripheral blood mononuclear cells (PBMCs), obtained at baseline.

The CDR3 is CASIRDRGLYGYTF. The CDR3 DNA sequence: TGTGCCAGCATTAGAGACAGGGGGCTTTATGGCTACACCTTC. V and J are TRBV2 and TRBJ1-2; 10 nucleotides align to TRBD1. The CDR3 consists of 14 residues. CDR1 is SNHLY and CDR2 is FYNNEI in the germline V gene. V shed 7 bases and J 5 bases; nucleotides not matched to a gene: 7.